This T cell receptor beta chain was identified in a study of T cells in Graves' hyperthyroidism and ophthalmopathy. Study-wide points: Most thyroid clonotypes expanded above 0.001 were also detected in blood.

This clonotype showed up just a few times. Its antigen is unknown. Fresh peripheral blood, 9.5 to 10 ml of it, supplied the PBMCs. Regions amplified from RNA transcripts were the TCR beta CDR3 regions. Using the HTBI primer set, a first-round RT-PCR was run on the TCR CDR3. From the multiplex PCR reads, TCRdb called clonotypes with MiXCR, one entry per CDR3 protein. The sample lists over 500,000 distinct CDR3 sequences, around 16% occurring once. Germline V CDR1 and CDR2: MNHEY, SMNVEV (reference sequence). The CDR3 runs to 17 residues. Trimming removed 5 bases from V and 6 bases from J, with 24 bases in between.

J is TRBJ2-3 and V is TRBV27, with a tentative D call TRBD2 (6 bases). This receptor was identified in a woman in her 30s with Graves' ophthalmopathy. The sequencing input was blood. The CDR3 reads CASSGFLAPVGRDTQYF. For the CDR3, the DNA is TGTGCCAGCAGTGGGTTCCTAGCGCCCGTCGGGCGGGATACGCAGTATTTT.